The clone carrying this T cell receptor (beta chain) was found many times. Its target is unknown. The data stem from a study of early T cells in non-severe SARS-CoV-2 infection. The protocol attached unique molecular identifiers to individual cDNA molecules. TCRdb itself ran the 5' RACE reads through MiXCR, one entry per CDR3 protein. The sample lists 35,000 to 45,000 distinct CDR3 sequences, about 5.6% occurring once. The CDR3 totals 13 residues. CDR1 and CDR2 from the germline V gene are DFQATT and SNEGSKA (reference sequence). Trimming left V 5 bases short and J 4 bases short, with 13 bases between. Findings and caveats of the study: The VDJdb matching leaned toward anti-spike CD8 responses and overlooked private and CD4 specificities.

Material for sequencing was whole blood. This clonotype originated in an adult who was a healthcare worker with PCR-confirmed SARS-CoV-2 infection or an uninfected control (not recorded which). The chain has TRBV20-1 and TRBJ2-3, with D perhaps matching TRBD2 (5 bases). This CDR3 is CSALTLASDTQYF. CDR3 DNA: TGCAGTGCTCTAACCCTAGCCTCAGATACGCAGTATTTT.